A selection of T cell receptor beta chains follows, all from one sample in a study of Ad26.COV2.S vaccination and SARS-CoV-2 variants. Data came from immunoSEQ multiplex PCR; TCRdb stores just in-frame clones and leaves some out. Here the sample spans 350,000 to 450,000 clones, roughly 90% being singletons. The material sequenced was peripheral blood, taken in a trial of Ad26.COV2.S vaccine versus placebo. These receptors were taken from a person aged 18 to 59 who received the Ad26.COV2.S COVID-19 vaccine or a placebo. Both conserved end residues are part of each CDR3. D genes are given only for firm matches. Clone size appears in some rows only: once, few, many, or a class for an expanded clone.

cdr3_nt | cdr3_aa | j_call | clone_size | v_call | d_call
TGCGCCAGCAGGGGGACGGTTGAAGCTTTCTTT | CASRGTVEAFF | TRBJ1-1 | - | TRBV5-1 | -
TGTGCCAGCAGCTTGCAGCAGGGAGGTGTCTACGAGCAGTACTTC | CASSLQQGGVYEQYF | TRBJ2-7 | few | TRBV5-6 | -
TGTGCCAGCAGCTTAGGGACAGATACGCAGTATTTT | CASSLGTDTQYF | TRBJ2-3 | - | TRBV11-2 | -
TGTGCCAGCAGAGTGGACAGCTCTCCCCGCGAGCAGTACTTC | CASRVDSSPREQYF | TRBJ2-7 | - | TRBV2 | -
TGTGCCAGCAGCCGGGCCAGGGCTGCCACTGAAGCTTTCTTT | CASSRARAATEAFF | TRBJ1-1 | - | TRBV6-2/TRBV6-3 | -
TGTGCCAGCAGCTTACAGGGGAGAGCTGAAGCTTTCTTT | CASSLQGRAEAFF | TRBJ1-1 | - | TRBV27 | TRBD1
TGTGCCAGTAGTAACCCCTCCGGGACACGCAATCAGCCCCAGCATTTT | CASSNPSGTRNQPQHF | TRBJ1-5 | - | TRBV19 | -
TGTGCCAGCAGCCCGCGGGACAGGAATTCACCCCTCCACTTT | CASSPRDRNSPLHF | TRBJ1-6 | - | TRBV7-2 | TRBD1
TGTGCCAGTAGTTCCGGGACAGGGAGTGAAAAACTGTTTTTT | CASSSGTGSEKLFF | TRBJ1-4 | - | TRBV19 | TRBD1
TGTGCCAGCAGTTTTCGACCGAATCAGCCCCAGCATTTT | CASSFRPNQPQHF | TRBJ1-5 | - | TRBV27 | -
TGTGCCAGCAGCCCAAGATATCAGGGAGGAACTGGAAACACCATATATTTT | CASSPRYQGGTGNTIYF | TRBJ1-3 | - | TRBV3-1/TRBV3-2 | -
TGTGCCAGTAGCTGGGGACAGGGATCCTACGAGCAGTACTTC | CASSWGQGSYEQYF | TRBJ2-7 | - | TRBV19 | TRBD1
TGTGCCAGCAGCTTGGGGGGACGGCAGTCCTACGAGCAGTACTTC | CASSLGGRQSYEQYF | TRBJ2-7 | once | TRBV5-4 | -
TGTGCCAGCAGTTTAGAACGGTCCGGGGCTAACTATGGCTACACCTTC | CASSLERSGANYGYTF | TRBJ1-2 | - | TRBV27 | -
TGTGCCAGCAGCCCTAGGGCGTGGGACCCAGCTAACTATGGCTACACCTTC | CASSPRAWDPANYGYTF | TRBJ1-2 | - | TRBV7-8 | -
TGCGCCAGCAGACCCGGACAAGGAACCTATGGCTACACCTTC | CASRPGQGTYGYTF | TRBJ1-2 | - | TRBV10-2 | -
TGCAGCGCTAAGGACAGGGGCCTTAACACTGAAGCTTTCTTT | CSAKDRGLNTEAFF | TRBJ1-1 | once | TRBV29-1 | TRBD1
TGTGCCAGCAATAAGGACAGGAACACTGAAGCTTTCTTT | CASNKDRNTEAFF | TRBJ1-1 | few | TRBV2 | -
TGTGCCAGCAGCCAAGGTAGTGGAGAGACCCAGTACTTC | CASSQGSGETQYF | TRBJ2-5 | - | TRBV7-9 | -
TGTGCCAGTAGTATAGATCCCGCGGGGGTACGAGAGCAGTACTTC | CASSIDPAGVREQYF | TRBJ2-7 | - | TRBV19 | TRBD2
TGTGCCAGTAGTATACTGGGCGGATCCTACGAGCAGTACTTC | CASSILGGSYEQYF | TRBJ2-7 | - | TRBV19 | -
TGTGCCAGCAGCTCGGGGGCAGGCCGATACACCGGGGAGCTGTTTTTT | CASSSGAGRYTGELFF | TRBJ2-2 | few | TRBV11-2 | -
TGTGCCAGTAGTACCGGGACAGGGGCCTATCAGCCCCAGCATTTT | CASSTGTGAYQPQHF | TRBJ1-5 | - | TRBV19 | TRBD1
TGCGCCAGCAGTACCGACAGGCGGGGGGCCAACGTCCTGACTTTC | CASSTDRRGANVLTF | TRBJ2-6 | - | TRBV23-1 | -
TGTGCCAGCGTGAGACAGGTCCAGGATCAGCCCCAGCATTTT | CASVRQVQDQPQHF | TRBJ1-5 | - | TRBV6-5 | -
TGTGCCAGCAGCCCAAAGACTAGCGGGTACAATGAGCAGTTCTTC | CASSPKTSGYNEQFF | TRBJ2-1 | - | TRBV27 | TRBD2